This T cell receptor beta chain is drawn from a study of T cell changes during pregnancy in multiple sclerosis. CDR1 and CDR2 (germline): SEHNR, FQNEAQ (reference sequence). This CDR3 is 15 amino acids long. V lost 7 bases, J lost 6 bases, and 19 bases lay in between. Method: immunoSEQ multiplex PCR; TCRdb's copy keeps in-frame clones and lacks some. The repertoire has tens of thousands of clones, less than 90% of them found once; the top ten carry about 0.38%. Sequencing was performed on CD4+ T cells from peripheral blood mononuclear cells, taken in the third trimester of pregnancy. The V and J genes are TRBV7-9 and TRBJ2-1, with a weak D call TRBD1 (7 bases). This receptor was identified in a female donor with multiple sclerosis, enrolled in a pregnancy study. The CDR3 sequence: CASTPGGSGSNEQFF. The CDR3 DNA reads TGTGCCAGCACCCCAGGGGGGAGCGGCTCCAATGAGCAGTTCTTC.